These T cell receptor beta chains were read from a single sample in a study of chemoradiotherapy in HPV16-positive cancers. Assay used: immunoSEQ multiplex PCR; TCRdb lists only in-frame clones, some missing. Of about 21,000 clones listed, about 89% are singletons. Sequences were derived from blood, sampled from a patient who underwent chemoradiotherapy. The receptors derive from a human donor with HPV-associated anogenital cancer. The CDR3 runs from the conserved cysteine through the conserved F or W. A D gene is named only where the DNA matches it firmly. A row's size may be missing; if present it is once, few, many or a size class.

DNA: TGTGCCAGCAGCTTAGCCGGGCCCATGGTGAAATCCGGGGAGCTGTTTTTT
CDR3: CASSLAGPMVKSGELFF
D: NA
J: TRBJ2-2
V: TRBV7-2
size: NA

DNA: TGTGCCAGCAGCCCACAGGGACCCGAGCAGTACTTC
CDR3: CASSPQGPEQYF
D: NA
J: TRBJ2-7
V: TRBV5-5
size: few

DNA: TGCGCCAGCAGCCTAAGGGCGGGGGGGCAAAAAGAGACCCAGTACTTC
CDR3: CASSLRAGGQKETQYF
D: TRBD2
J: TRBJ2-5
V: TRBV4-1
size: once

DNA: TGTGCCAGCAGGGTTGGGACTAGCCAACCAGCCAATGAGCAGTTCTTC
CDR3: CASRVGTSQPANEQFF
D: TRBD2
J: TRBJ2-1
V: TRBV28
size: NA

DNA: TGTGCCAGCAGCCCTTGGACAGGGGGTGGGCGAAACACCATATATTTT
CDR3: CASSPWTGGGRNTIYF
D: TRBD1
J: TRBJ1-3
V: TRBV7-2
size: NA

DNA: TGTGCCAGTAAACGGACAGAGAGAGGTTTGGGGGGTGAGCAGTTCTTC
CDR3: CASKRTERGLGGEQFF
D: NA
J: TRBJ2-1
V: TRBV19
size: NA

DNA: TGTGCCAGCAGCGCCGGGGGAACTGGAAACACCATATATTTT
CDR3: CASSAGGTGNTIYF
D: NA
J: TRBJ1-3
V: TRBV6-5
size: few

DNA: TGCGCCAGCAGTGATTCGAGGGGGCCGAACACCGGGGAGCTGTTTTTT
CDR3: CASSDSRGPNTGELFF
D: TRBD1
J: TRBJ2-2
V: TRBV10-1
size: few

DNA: TGCGCCAGCAGCCAAGAGGCGGGGGGACGCACAGATACGCAGTATTTT
CDR3: CASSQEAGGRTDTQYF
D: TRBD2
J: TRBJ2-3
V: TRBV4-3
size: once

DNA: TGTGCCAGCAGTTTTATCAGGGTCCGGAACACTGAAGCTTTCTTT
CDR3: CASSFIRVRNTEAFF
D: NA
J: TRBJ1-1
V: TRBV28
size: NA

DNA: TGCGCCAGCAGACTCGGACGGAGTACCCAAGAGACCCAGTACTTC
CDR3: CASRLGRSTQETQYF
D: NA
J: TRBJ2-5
V: TRBV10-1
size: once

DNA: TGTGCCAGCAGTTTAAGGCAGGGGAACACTGAAGCTTTCTTT
CDR3: CASSLRQGNTEAFF
D: NA
J: TRBJ1-1
V: TRBV27
size: NA

DNA: TGTGCCAGCAGCTCCCCCAGCCTCGCGGGAGGGTCGGATACGCAGTATTTT
CDR3: CASSSPSLAGGSDTQYF
D: TRBD2
J: TRBJ2-3
V: TRBV7-2
size: once

DNA: TGTGCTAGCAGCGCCTCCGGGACAGGGGAAGAGACCCAGTACTTC
CDR3: CASSASGTGEETQYF
D: TRBD1
J: TRBJ2-5
V: TRBV7-7
size: NA

DNA: TGTGCCAGCTCACGTCAGTTGGATACGCAGTATTTT
CDR3: CASSRQLDTQYF
D: NA
J: TRBJ2-3
V: TRBV18
size: NA

DNA: TGCAGCGTTCCGACAGAGATGAACACTGAAGCTTTCTTT
CDR3: CSVPTEMNTEAFF
D: NA
J: TRBJ1-1
V: TRBV29-1
size: few

DNA: TGTGCCACCAGTGGGCCTAGGGAGACCCAGTACTTC
CDR3: CATSGPRETQYF
D: NA
J: TRBJ2-5
V: TRBV7-2
size: NA

DNA: TGTGCCAGCAGCCGGGGAAGCACAGATACGCAGTATTTT
CDR3: CASSRGSTDTQYF
D: NA
J: TRBJ2-3
V: TRBV7-2
size: NA

DNA: TGTGCCAGCAGCTTAGTTGCTTTGGCCTACGAGCAGTACTTC
CDR3: CASSLVALAYEQYF
D: NA
J: TRBJ2-7
V: TRBV7-8
size: few

DNA: TGTGCCAGCACGAGGGGGAACACTGAAGCTTTCTTT
CDR3: CASTRGNTEAFF
D: NA
J: TRBJ1-1
V: TRBV6-5
size: NA

DNA: TGTGCCAGCAAGATCCGGGGGGACTCCTACAATGAGCAGTTCTTC
CDR3: CASKIRGDSYNEQFF
D: TRBD2
J: TRBJ2-1
V: TRBV6-5
size: NA

DNA: TGTGCCAGTAGTATAGATTACTTGAGCGGAATGCGGCATGAGCAGTTCTTC
CDR3: CASSIDYLSGMRHEQFF
D: NA
J: TRBJ2-1
V: TRBV19
size: NA

DNA: TGTGCTAGTGCCACAACCGGGTCAGGGCGGAATGAGCAGTTCTTC
CDR3: CASATTGSGRNEQFF
D: NA
J: TRBJ2-1
V: TRBV12-5
size: once

DNA: TGCAGCGGGAGGGGAGGGCCTGACACAGATACGCAGTATTTT
CDR3: CSGRGGPDTDTQYF
D: TRBD2
J: TRBJ2-3
V: TRBV29-1
size: NA

DNA: TGTGCCAGCAGAGGACAGGGGTTGTCTCCTGGCTACACCTTC
CDR3: CASRGQGLSPGYTF
D: TRBD1
J: TRBJ1-2
V: TRBV6-5
size: NA

DNA: TGTGCCAGCAGAAAAAGGAGCAGGAGAAGGAATGAGCAGTTCTTC
CDR3: CASRKRSRRRNEQFF
D: NA
J: TRBJ2-1
V: TRBV27
size: once

DNA: TGTGCCAGTAGTACCCGACGGATGAACACCGGGGAGCTGTTTTTT
CDR3: CASSTRRMNTGELFF
D: NA
J: TRBJ2-2
V: TRBV19
size: NA

DNA: TGCAGCGTTGAAGGCAGAGTAAAGAACAATGAGCAGTTCTTC
CDR3: CSVEGRVKNNEQFF
D: NA
J: TRBJ2-1
V: TRBV29-1
size: NA

DNA: TGTGCCAGTAGTAGGGGACTAGCGGACACCGGGGAGCTGTTTTTT
CDR3: CASSRGLADTGELFF
D: TRBD2
J: TRBJ2-2
V: TRBV19
size: NA

DNA: TGCGCCAGCAGCTTGGGGTCGTCTAGCGGGCGGGGGCATCAGTTCTTC
CDR3: CASSLGSSSGRGHQFF
D: TRBD2
J: TRBJ2-1
V: TRBV5-1
size: once

DNA: TGTGCCAGCAGCCAGGGGACTAGCGGGAGTGAGCAGTTCTTC
CDR3: CASSQGTSGSEQFF
D: TRBD2
J: TRBJ2-1
V: TRBV7-8
size: NA